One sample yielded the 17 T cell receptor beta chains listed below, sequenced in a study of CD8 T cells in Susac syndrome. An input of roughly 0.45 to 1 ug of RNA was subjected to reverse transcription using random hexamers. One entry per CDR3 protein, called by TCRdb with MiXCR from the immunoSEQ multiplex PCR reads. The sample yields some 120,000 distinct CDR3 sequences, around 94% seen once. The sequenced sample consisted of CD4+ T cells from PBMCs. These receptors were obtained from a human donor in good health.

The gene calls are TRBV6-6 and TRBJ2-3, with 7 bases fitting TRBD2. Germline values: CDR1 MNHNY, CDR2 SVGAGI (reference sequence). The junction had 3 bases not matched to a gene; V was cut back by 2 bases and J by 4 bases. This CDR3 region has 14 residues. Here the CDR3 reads CASSYHTSADTQYF. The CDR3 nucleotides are TGTGCCAGCAGTTACCATACTAGCGCAGATACGCAGTATTTT.

The DNA of the CDR3 is TGTGCCAGCCGTGGACTAGCGGCGATCAATGAGCAGTTCTTC. Translating it yields CASRGLAAINEQFF. V and J are TRBV6-2 or TRBV6-3 and TRBJ2-1; TRBD2 matches 10 bases. Losses at the gene ends were 8 bases for V and 6 bases for J; bases not matched to a gene: 7. The CDR3 consists of 14 residues. Germline-derived CDR1 and CDR2 are MNHEY and SVGEGT.

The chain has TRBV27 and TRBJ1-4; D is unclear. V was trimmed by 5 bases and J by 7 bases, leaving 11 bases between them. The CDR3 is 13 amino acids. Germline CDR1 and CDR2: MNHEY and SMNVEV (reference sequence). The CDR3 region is CASSPWRAEKLFF. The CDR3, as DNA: TGTGCCAGCAGTCCGTGGAGGGCTGAAAAACTGTTTTTT. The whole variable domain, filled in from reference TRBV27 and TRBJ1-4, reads EAQVTQNPRYLITVTGKKLTVTCSQNMNHEYMSWYRQDPGLGLRQIYYSMNVEVTDKGDVPEGYKVSRKEKRNFPLILESPSPNQTSLYFCASSPWRAEKLFFGSGTQLSVL.

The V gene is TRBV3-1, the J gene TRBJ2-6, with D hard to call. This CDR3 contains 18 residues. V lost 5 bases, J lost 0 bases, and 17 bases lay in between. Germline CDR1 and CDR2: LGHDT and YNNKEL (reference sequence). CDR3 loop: CASSAILGRISGANVLTF. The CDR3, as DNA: TGTGCCAGCAGCGCCATTTTAGGACGGATCTCTGGGGCCAACGTCCTGACTTTC.

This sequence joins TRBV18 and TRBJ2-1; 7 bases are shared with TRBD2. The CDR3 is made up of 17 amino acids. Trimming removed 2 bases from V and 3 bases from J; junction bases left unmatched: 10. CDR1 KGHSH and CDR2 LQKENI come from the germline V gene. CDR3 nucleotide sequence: TGTGCCAGCTCACCAAGCCTAGCGGCTAACATCTACAATGAGCAGTTCTTC. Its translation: CASSPSLAANIYNEQFF.

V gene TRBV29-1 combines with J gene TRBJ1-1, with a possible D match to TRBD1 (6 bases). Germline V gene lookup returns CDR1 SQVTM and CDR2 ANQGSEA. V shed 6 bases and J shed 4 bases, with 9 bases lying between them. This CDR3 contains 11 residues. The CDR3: CSVDSSTEAFF. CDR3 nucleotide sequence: TGCAGCGTGGACAGTAGCACTGAAGCTTTCTTT.

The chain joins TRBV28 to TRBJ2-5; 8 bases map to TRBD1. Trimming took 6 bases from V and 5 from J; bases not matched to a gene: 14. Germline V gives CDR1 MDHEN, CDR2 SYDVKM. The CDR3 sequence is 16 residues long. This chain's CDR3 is CASRASRTGLGETQYF. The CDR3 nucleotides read TGTGCCAGCAGGGCCTCGAGGACAGGGCTGGGGGAGACCCAGTACTTC.

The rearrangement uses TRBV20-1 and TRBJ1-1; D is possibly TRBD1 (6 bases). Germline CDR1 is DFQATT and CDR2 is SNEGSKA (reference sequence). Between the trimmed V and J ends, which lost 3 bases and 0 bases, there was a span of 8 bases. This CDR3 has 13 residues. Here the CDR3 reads CSARGGLNTEAFF. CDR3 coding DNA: TGCAGTGCTAGGGGGGGGCTGAACACTGAAGCTTTCTTT.

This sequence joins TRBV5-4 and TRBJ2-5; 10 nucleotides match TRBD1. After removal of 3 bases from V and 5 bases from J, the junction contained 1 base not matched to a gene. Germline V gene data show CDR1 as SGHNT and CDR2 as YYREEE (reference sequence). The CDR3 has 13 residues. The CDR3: CASSSDRGETQYF. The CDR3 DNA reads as TGTGCCAGCAGCTCGGACAGGGGGGAGACCCAGTACTTC.

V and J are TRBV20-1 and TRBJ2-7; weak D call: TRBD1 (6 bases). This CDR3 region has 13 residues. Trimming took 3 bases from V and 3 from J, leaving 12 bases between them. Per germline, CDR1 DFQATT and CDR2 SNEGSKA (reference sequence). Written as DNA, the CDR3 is TGCAGTGCTAGGTCAGGGGCGGACTACGAGCAGTACTTC. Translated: CSARSGADYEQYF.

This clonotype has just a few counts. CDR3 nucleotides: TGTGCCAGCAGCTTCCGGGATACGCAGTATTTT. Protein sequence: CASSFRDTQYF. The chain links TRBV5-6 to TRBJ2-3, with D hard to call. The V gene lost 2 bases and the J gene lost 6 bases, with 4 bases spanning the gap. CDR3 length: 11 residues. CDR1 is SGHDT, CDR2 YYEEEE, per germline.

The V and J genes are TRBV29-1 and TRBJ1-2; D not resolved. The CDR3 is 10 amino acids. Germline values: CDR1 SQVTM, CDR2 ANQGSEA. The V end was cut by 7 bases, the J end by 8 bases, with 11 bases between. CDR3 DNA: TGCAGCGCCCTTGTGGTCGGCTACACCTTC. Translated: CSALVVGYTF.

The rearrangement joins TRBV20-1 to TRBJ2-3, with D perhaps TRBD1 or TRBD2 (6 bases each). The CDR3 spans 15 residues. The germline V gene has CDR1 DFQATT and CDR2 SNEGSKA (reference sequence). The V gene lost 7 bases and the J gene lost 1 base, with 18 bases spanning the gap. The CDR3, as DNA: TGCAGTGGGCAGGCCTGGGGGGCAGGCACAGATACGCAGTATTTT. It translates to CSGQAWGAGTDTQYF.

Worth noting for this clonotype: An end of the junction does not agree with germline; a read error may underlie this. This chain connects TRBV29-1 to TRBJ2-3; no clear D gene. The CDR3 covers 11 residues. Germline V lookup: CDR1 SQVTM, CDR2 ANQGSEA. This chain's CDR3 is CSVEVYRTQYF. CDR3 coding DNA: TGCAGCGTGGAAGTGTATCGGACGCAGTATTTT.

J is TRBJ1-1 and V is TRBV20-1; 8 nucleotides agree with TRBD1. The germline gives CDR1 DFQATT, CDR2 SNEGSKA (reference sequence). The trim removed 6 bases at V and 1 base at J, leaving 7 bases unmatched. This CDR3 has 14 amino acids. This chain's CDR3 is CSAILDRANTEAFF. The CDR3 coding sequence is TGCAGTGCCATCCTGGACAGGGCGAACACTGAAGCTTTCTTT.

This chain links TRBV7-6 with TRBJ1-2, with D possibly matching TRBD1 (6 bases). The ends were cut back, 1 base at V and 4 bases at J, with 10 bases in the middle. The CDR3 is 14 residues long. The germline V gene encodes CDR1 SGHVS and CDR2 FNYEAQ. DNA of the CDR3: TGTGCCAGCAGCTTAGGTTCAGGGGTCTATGGCTACACCTTC. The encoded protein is CASSLGSGVYGYTF.

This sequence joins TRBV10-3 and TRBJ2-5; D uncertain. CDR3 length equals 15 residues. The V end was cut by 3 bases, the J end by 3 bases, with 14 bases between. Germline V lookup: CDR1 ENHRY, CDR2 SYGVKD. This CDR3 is CAISDTNRAEETQYF. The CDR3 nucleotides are TGTGCCATCAGTGACACGAACCGGGCCGAAGAGACCCAGTACTTC.